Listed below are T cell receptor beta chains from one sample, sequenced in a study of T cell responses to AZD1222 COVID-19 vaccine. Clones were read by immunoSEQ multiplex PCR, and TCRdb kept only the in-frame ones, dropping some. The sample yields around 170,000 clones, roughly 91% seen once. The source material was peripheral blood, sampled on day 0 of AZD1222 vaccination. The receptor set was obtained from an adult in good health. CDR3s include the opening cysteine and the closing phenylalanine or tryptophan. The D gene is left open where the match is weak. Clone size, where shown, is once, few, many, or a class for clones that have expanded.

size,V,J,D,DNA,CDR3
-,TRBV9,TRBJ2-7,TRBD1,TGTGCCAGCAGTGGAGATGGGGGACAGTACTACGAGCAGTACTTC,CASSGDGGQYYEQYF
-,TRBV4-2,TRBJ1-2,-,TGTGCCAGCAGCCAAAAACCCGACGGAGACTATGGCTACACCTTC,CASSQKPDGDYGYTF
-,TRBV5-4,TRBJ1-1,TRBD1,TGTGCCAGCAGCCCCCGACAGGGCTTTAGCACTGAAGCTTTCTTT,CASSPRQGFSTEAFF
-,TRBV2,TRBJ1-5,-,TGTGCCAGCAGGCCCCCCGACAATCAGCCCCAGCATTTT,CASRPPDNQPQHF
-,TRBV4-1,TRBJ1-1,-,TGCGCCAGCAGCCAAGGACCGACGGCGAACACTGAAGCTTTCTTT,CASSQGPTANTEAFF
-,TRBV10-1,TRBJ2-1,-,TGCGCCAGCACCGAATCCAGGGACCGTTACAATGAGCAGTTCTTC,CASTESRDRYNEQFF
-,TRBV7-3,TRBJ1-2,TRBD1,TGTGCCAGCAGCTTAACGGGCCGGGACAGGGGGCATGGCTACACCTTC,CASSLTGRDRGHGYTF
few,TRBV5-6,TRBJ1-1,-,TGTGCCAGCAGCTTTAGCCGGCCGGCGGTGTCCATGAACACTGAAGCTTTCTTT,CASSFSRPAVSMNTEAFF
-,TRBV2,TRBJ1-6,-,TGTGCCAGCAGTGTCTCGCTGACTAATTCACCCCTCCACTTT,CASSVSLTNSPLHF
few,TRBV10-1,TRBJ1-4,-,TGCGCCAACCATCCAATTAGGTCGTCAGCTAATGAAAAACTGTTTTTT,CANHPIRSSANEKLFF
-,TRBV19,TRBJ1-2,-,TGTGCCAGTAGTATTCCTGGGACACCAAGCTATGGCTACACCTTC,CASSIPGTPSYGYTF
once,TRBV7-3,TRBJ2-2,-,TGTGCCAGCAGCTCACCAAACACCGGGGAGCTGTTTTTT,CASSSPNTGELFF
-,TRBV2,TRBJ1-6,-,TGTGCCAGCAGAGCTGTGCTAGGACAGAATAATTCACCCCTCCACTTT,CASRAVLGQNNSPLHF
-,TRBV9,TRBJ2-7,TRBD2,TGTGCCAGCAGCGTAGAAGCTTGGGCGGGAGCCCCCCACGAGCAGTACTTC,CASSVEAWAGAPHEQYF
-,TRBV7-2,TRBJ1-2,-,TGTGCCAGCAGTAATCAAGGGGGTGCCTATGGCTACACCTTC,CASSNQGGAYGYTF
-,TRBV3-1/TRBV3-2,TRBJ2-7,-,TGTGCCAGCAGCCAAGTCGGATTCCTCGAATACGAGCAGTACTTC,CASSQVGFLEYEQYF
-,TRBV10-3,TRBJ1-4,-,TGTGCCATCAGTGATCCAGGGGCGAGCGAAAAACTGTTTTTT,CAISDPGASEKLFF
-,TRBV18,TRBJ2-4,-,TGTGCCAGCTCACACGAAGGGTGGGGCAAAAACATTCAGTACTTC,CASSHEGWGKNIQYF
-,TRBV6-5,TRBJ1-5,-,TGTGCCAGCAGTCAGGGGCCCCCCGAGGCCCAGCATTTT,CASSQGPPEAQHF
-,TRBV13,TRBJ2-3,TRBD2,TGTGCCAGCAGCTTATGGCTAGCGGAACGCACAGATACGCAGTATTTT,CASSLWLAERTDTQYF
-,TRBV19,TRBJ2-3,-,TGTGCCAGCAAACCCTTAGGGCCAGGAAGAACAGATACGCAGTATTTT,CASKPLGPGRTDTQYF
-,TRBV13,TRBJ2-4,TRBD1,TGTGCCAGCAGCTCTACCGGGACAGGGGCAACAAACATTCAGTACTTC,CASSSTGTGATNIQYF
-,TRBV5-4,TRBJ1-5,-,TGTGCCAGCAGCTTGGGTCCTAAAATCAGTCCCCAGCATTTT,CASSLGPKISPQHF
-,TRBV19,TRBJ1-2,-,TGTGCCAGTAGTACTGGCGGGGGAACATATGGCTACACCTTC,CASSTGGGTYGYTF
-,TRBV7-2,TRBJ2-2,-,TGTGCCAGCAGCTTAGAACTAGCAGTGAACACCGGGGAGCTGTTTTTT,CASSLELAVNTGELFF
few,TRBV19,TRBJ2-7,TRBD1,TGTGCCAGTAATCCGGGACAGGGGACCTACGAGCAGTACTTC,CASNPGQGTYEQYF
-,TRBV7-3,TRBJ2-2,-,TGTGCCAGCAGCTTATCGACCACCGGGGAGCTGTTTTTT,CASSLSTTGELFF
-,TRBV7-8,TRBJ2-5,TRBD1,TGTGCCAGCAGCCCCCGGACAGGGGTCATCCAAGAGACCCAGTACTTC,CASSPRTGVIQETQYF
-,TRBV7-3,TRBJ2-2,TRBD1,TGTGCCAGCAGCAGGGACAGGGGTACCGGGGAGCTGTTTTTT,CASSRDRGTGELFF
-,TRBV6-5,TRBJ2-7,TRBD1,TGTGCCAGCAGTTACCTAAGGACAGGGGCCCCTGACGAGCAGTACTTC,CASSYLRTGAPDEQYF
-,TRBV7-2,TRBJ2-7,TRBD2,TGTGCCAGCAGCTTATCTAGCGGGAGTTACGAGCAGTACTTC,CASSLSSGSYEQYF
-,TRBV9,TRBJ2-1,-,TGTGCCAGCAGCTTGATGGGGGGGGCACGCGTATACAATGAGCAGTTCTTC,CASSLMGGARVYNEQFF
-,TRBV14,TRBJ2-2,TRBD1,TGTGCCAGCAGCCGGACGACAGGGTTGAACACCGGGGAGCTGTTTTTT,CASSRTTGLNTGELFF
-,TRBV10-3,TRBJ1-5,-,TGTGCCATCAGTGGGGGTCCGGCTAGCAATCAGCCCCAGCATTTT,CAISGGPASNQPQHF
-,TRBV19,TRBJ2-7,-,TGTGCCAGTAGTATCTACGAGCAGTACTTC,CASSIYEQYF
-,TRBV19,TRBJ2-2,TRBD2,TGTGCCAGTAGTATCACTAGCGGGAGAGTTCGAAGTGAGCTGTTTTTT,CASSITSGRVRSELFF
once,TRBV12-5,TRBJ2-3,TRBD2,TGTGCTAGTGGTCTTAGCGGGGCGAGCACAGATACGCAGTATTTT,CASGLSGASTDTQYF
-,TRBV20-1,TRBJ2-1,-,TGCAGTGCCCCCCAACCCAGTGAGCAGTTCTTC,CSAPQPSEQFF
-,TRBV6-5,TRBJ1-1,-,TGTGCCAGCAGTTACTCGGGGGATGGGGTTACTGAAGCTTTCTTT,CASSYSGDGVTEAFF
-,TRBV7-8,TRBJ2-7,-,TGTGCCAGCAGCCCCGGGACGGCTAATTATCCCTACGAGCAGTACTTC,CASSPGTANYPYEQYF
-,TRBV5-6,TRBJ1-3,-,TGTGCCAGCAGCTCAGGAAACACCATATATTTT,CASSSGNTIYF
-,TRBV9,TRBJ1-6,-,TGTGCCAGCAGCCCCCGGATGGCCGCGGATTCACCCCTCCACTTT,CASSPRMAADSPLHF